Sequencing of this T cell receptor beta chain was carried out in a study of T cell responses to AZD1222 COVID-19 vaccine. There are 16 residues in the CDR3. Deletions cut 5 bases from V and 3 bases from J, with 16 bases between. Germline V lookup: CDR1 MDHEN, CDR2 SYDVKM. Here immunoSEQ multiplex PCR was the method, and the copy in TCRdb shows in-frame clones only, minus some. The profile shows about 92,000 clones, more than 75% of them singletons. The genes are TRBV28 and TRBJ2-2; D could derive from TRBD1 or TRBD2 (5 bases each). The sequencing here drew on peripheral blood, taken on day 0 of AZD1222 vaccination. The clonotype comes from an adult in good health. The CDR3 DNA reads TGTGCCAGCAGTCCCCGGGCGAGGGGCCACACCGGGGAGCTGTTTTTT. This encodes CASSPRARGHTGELFF.